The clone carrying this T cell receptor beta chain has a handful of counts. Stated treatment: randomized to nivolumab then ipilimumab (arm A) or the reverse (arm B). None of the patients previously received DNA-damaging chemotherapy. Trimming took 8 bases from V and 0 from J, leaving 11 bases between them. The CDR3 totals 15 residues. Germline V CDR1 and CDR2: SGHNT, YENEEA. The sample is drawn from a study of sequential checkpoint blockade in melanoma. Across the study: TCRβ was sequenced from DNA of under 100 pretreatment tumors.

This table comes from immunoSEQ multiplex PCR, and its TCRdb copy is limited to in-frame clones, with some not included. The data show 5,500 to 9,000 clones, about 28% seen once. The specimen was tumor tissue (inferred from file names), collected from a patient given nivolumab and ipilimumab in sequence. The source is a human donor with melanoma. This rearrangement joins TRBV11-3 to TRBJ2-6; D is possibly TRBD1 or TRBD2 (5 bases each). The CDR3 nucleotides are TGTGCCAGCCCCCTGGGGGTCTCTGGGGCCAACGTCCTGACTTTC. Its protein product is CASPLGVSGANVLTF.